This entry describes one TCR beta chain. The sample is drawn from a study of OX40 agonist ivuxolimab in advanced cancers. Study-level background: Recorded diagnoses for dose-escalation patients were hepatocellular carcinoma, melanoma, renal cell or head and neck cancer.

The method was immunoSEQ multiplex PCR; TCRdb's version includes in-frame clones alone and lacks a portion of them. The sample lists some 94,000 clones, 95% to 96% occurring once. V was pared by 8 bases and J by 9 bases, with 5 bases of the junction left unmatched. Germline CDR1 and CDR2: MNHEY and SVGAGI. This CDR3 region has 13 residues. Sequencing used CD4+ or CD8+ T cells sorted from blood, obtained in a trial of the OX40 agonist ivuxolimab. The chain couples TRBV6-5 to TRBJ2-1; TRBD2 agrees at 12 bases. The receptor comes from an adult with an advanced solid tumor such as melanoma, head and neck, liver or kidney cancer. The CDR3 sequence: CASGLAGSSEQFF. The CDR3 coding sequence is TGTGCCAGCGGACTAGCGGGATCAAGTGAGCAGTTCTTC.